Below are 23 T cell receptor beta chains sequenced from a single sample in a study of blood T cells in healthy people across ages. A sample-barcoded 5' primer and a J-beta primer mix were used in a second PCR of about 7 to 12 cycles. TCRdb reprocessed the 5' RACE reads via MiXCR and lists one record per CDR3 protein. The sample contains some 1.5 million distinct CDR3 sequences, about 42% of which appear only once. Sequences were obtained from blood. The receptors originated from a woman aged 18-29 years in good health.

This clonotype was detected only a few times. V usage is TRBV9 and J usage is TRBJ2-1, with 11 bases that match TRBD2. Germline lookup yields CDR1 SGDLS and CDR2 YYNGEE. V shed 3 bases and J 6 bases; nucleotides not matched to a gene: 11. CDR3 length: 17 amino acids. The CDR3 sequence is CASSAPRSGGDFNEQFF. CDR3 bases: TGTGCCAGCAGCGCCCCTCGTAGCGGGGGGGATTTCAATGAGCAGTTCTTC.

CDR3: CASSWGGANTEAFF. As DNA, the CDR3 is TGCGCCAGCAGCTGGGGGGGAGCGAACACTGAAGCTTTCTTT. The J gene is TRBJ1-1, the V gene TRBV5-1; D perhaps matches TRBD1 (5 bases). Trimming removed 3 bases at V and 1 base at J, with 10 bases between. This CDR3 has 14 amino acids. Germline CDR1 reads SGHRS; CDR2 reads YFSETQ.

The rearrangement uses TRBV29-1 and TRBJ2-5, with 7 bases aligning to TRBD2. V was pared by 7 bases and J by 2 bases, with 4 bases of the junction left unmatched. Germline V gives CDR1 SQVTM, CDR2 ANQGSEA. The CDR3 runs 12 residues. The CDR3 DNA follows: TGCAGCGATAAGGGACTACAAGAGACCCAGTACTTC. Its translation is CSDKGLQETQYF.

This clonotype has just a few counts. V and J are TRBV5-1 and TRBJ2-5, with D unresolved. The CDR3 runs 14 residues. Looked up from germline, CDR1 is SGHRS and CDR2 is YFSETQ. With 3 bases removed from V and 4 bases from J, the gap between germline ends came to 13 bases. Here the CDR3 DNA reads TGCGCCAGCAGCTCTGTGGGCGCAGGAGAGACCCAGTACTTC. This translates into CASSSVGAGETQYF. Together with reference TRBV5-1 and TRBJ2-5, the CDR3 gives the full variable domain: KAGVTQTPRYLIKTRGQQVTLSCSPISGHRSVSWYQQTPGQGLQFLFEYFSETQRNKGNFPGRFSGRQFSNSRSEMNVSTLELGDSALYLCASSSVGAGETQYFGPGTRLLVL.

This clonotype was seen only a few times. V and J are TRBV21-1 and TRBJ2-5. TRBV21-1 is a recognized pseudogene. The CDR3 consists of 14 residues. CDR3 bases: TGTGCCAGCATCGTCGTGCGAATGAAGGAGACCCAGTACTTC. Translating it yields CASIVVRMKETQYF.

CDR3 coding DNA: TGCAGTGCTAGAGATAGTGGGGCAGTCGGGGAGACCCAGTACTTC. This encodes CSARDSGAVGETQYF. The chain employs TRBV20-1 and TRBJ2-5; maybe TRBD1 (5 bases). Between the trimmed V and J ends, which lost 0 bases and 5 bases, there was a span of 16 bases. This CDR3 has 15 residues. Per the germline V gene, CDR1 is DFQATT and CDR2 is SNEGSKA (reference sequence).

A few counts support this clonotype. V gene TRBV20-1 combines with J gene TRBJ2-1; 11 bases agree with TRBD2. CDR1 is DFQATT, CDR2 SNEGSKA, per germline (reference sequence). V dropped 5 bases and J dropped 5; count of bases not matched to a gene: 11. This CDR3 has 16 amino acids. CDR3 region: CSAYPLAGVSHNEQFF. CDR3 DNA: TGCAGTGCTTATCCACTAGCGGGGGTATCACACAATGAGCAGTTCTTC.

This sequence joins TRBV5-8 and TRBJ2-1, with D perhaps matching TRBD2 (5 bases). CDR3 length equals 15 residues. Germline V gene lookup returns CDR1 SGHTS and CDR2 YDEGEE. Deletions cut 4 bases from V and 6 bases from J, with 17 bases between. In nucleotides, the CDR3 is TGTGCCAGCAGCGGACCGTTACTAGGTTTCAATGAGCAGTTCTTC. This translates into CASSGPLLGFNEQFF.

In regard to this clonotype: A much larger clone is a single base away; this may be a read error. The CDR3 spells CASSPPRKGRTEAFF. The CDR3 coding sequence is TGTGCCAGCTCACCACCGCGAAAGGGACGGACTGAAGCTTTCTTT. The chain couples TRBV18 to TRBJ1-1; tentative D call: TRBD1 (5 bases). The CDR3 runs 15 residues. Germline CDR1 KGHSH, CDR2 LQKENI. The V end was cut by 0 bases, the J end by 5 bases, with 13 bases between.

This clonotype was detected a few times. The CDR3 spells CASSLVLGRKETQYF. The CDR3 DNA follows: TGTGCCAGCAGCTTAGTTCTGGGGCGGAAAGAGACCCAGTACTTC. V is TRBV11-2 and J is TRBJ2-5, with a weak D call TRBD1 (5 bases). Germline values: CDR1 SGHAT, CDR2 FQNNGV. V was trimmed by 1 base and J by 3 bases, leaving 12 bases between them. CDR3 size: 15 residues.

This clonotype occurred a few times. The chain combines TRBV4-1 with TRBJ2-7, with a weak D call TRBD1 (5 bases). The germline V gene encodes CDR1 MGHRA and CDR2 YSYEKL. The CDR3 length is 14 residues. Trimming left V 3 bases short and J 0 bases short, with 9 bases between. DNA for the CDR3: TGCGCCAGCAGCCACAGGCAGGGCTCCTACGAGCAGTACTTC. The encoded protein is CASSHRQGSYEQYF.

V and J are TRBV2 and TRBJ2-1, with 8 bases that match TRBD2. This CDR3 is 17 amino acids long. CDR1 is SNHLY, CDR2 FYNNEI, per germline. Unmatched junction bases numbered 14, after V lost 2 bases and J lost 8 bases. The CDR3 nucleotides read TGTGCCAGCAGTGAACGGAGGACTAGCCGGGGCAAGGATGAGCAGTTCTTC. Its protein product is CASSERRTSRGKDEQFF.

The chain has TRBV20-1 and TRBJ2-3; D not resolved. This CDR3 region has 12 residues. CDR1 is DFQATT and CDR2 is SNEGSKA in the germline V gene (reference sequence). V lost 3 bases to trimming and J lost 6 bases, with 10 bases between them. The chain's CDR3 is CSASDLRDTQYF. The CDR3 DNA sequence: TGCAGTGCTAGCGACCTTAGGGATACGCAGTATTTT.

This clonotype appeared a few times. The chain's CDR3 is CASSQDQTIFTYEQYF. DNA for the CDR3: TGCGCCAGCAGCCAAGATCAGACGATTTTTACCTACGAGCAGTACTTC. The V and J genes are TRBV4-1 and TRBJ2-7, with no clear D. The V end was cut by 0 bases, the J end by 2 bases, with 14 bases between. Germline CDR1 is MGHRA and CDR2 is YSYEKL. This CDR3 contains 16 residues.

The genes are TRBV7-2 and TRBJ1-6; maybe TRBD1 (6 bases). The CDR3 has 14 amino acids. V lost 6 bases to trimming and J lost 9 bases, with 15 bases between them. The V gene's germline CDR1 is SGHTA and CDR2 FQGNSA. This CDR3 reads CASSFDRRPSPLHF. DNA for the CDR3: TGTGCCAGCAGTTTTGACAGGCGCCCTTCACCCCTCCACTTT.

The rearrangement uses TRBV7-2 and TRBJ2-7; D possibly matches TRBD1 or TRBD2 (5 bases each). Germline loops: CDR1 SGHTA, CDR2 FQGNSA. With 4 bases removed from V and 0 bases from J, the gap between germline ends came to 16 bases. There are 16 residues in the CDR3. The CDR3 nucleotides are TGTGCCAGCAGCTCCCGTTTATCAGGGAGCTCCTACGAGCAGTACTTC. It yields the protein CASSSRLSGSSYEQYF.

The sample holds a few counts of this clonotype. The chain joins TRBV13 to TRBJ2-3; tentatively, D is TRBD1 (6 bases). V lost 5 bases, J lost 4 bases, and 13 bases lay in between. This CDR3 contains 14 residues. Germline CDR1 reads PRHDT; CDR2 reads FYEKMQ (reference sequence). In DNA form, the CDR3 reads TGTGCCAGCAGCACTCCACAGGGAGCAGATACGCAGTATTTT. Encoded protein: CASSTPQGADTQYF.

V usage is TRBV30 and J usage is TRBJ2-2; D unresolved. V was clipped by 6 bases and J by 2 bases, with 13 bases between them. The CDR3 has 14 amino acids. CDR1 and CDR2 (germline): GTSNPN, SVGIG (reference sequence). Written as DNA, the CDR3 is TGTGCCTGCTATGACACAGTCAACACCGGGGAGCTGTTTTTT. Amino acid sequence: CACYDTVNTGELFF.

In its sample, this clonotype was seen a few times. The chain links TRBV5-1 to TRBJ1-2; D is unclear. Trimming cost V 0 bases and J 8 bases, with 11 bases left between them. CDR3 length: 13 amino acids. The germline V gene has CDR1 SGHRS and CDR2 YFSETQ. DNA of the CDR3: TGCGCCAGCAGCTTGGGAGTCAAAGAGGGCTACACCTTC. This translates into CASSLGVKEGYTF.

The chain combines TRBV4-1 with TRBJ1-2; 10 bases map to TRBD1. Germline loops: CDR1 MGHRA, CDR2 YSYEKL. Germline trimming cut 5 bases from V and 2 bases from J; bases unmatched to any gene: 8. The CDR3 contains 16 residues. In DNA, the CDR3 is TGCGCCAGCAGCGTGGACAGGGGGAGTATAAACTATGGCTACACCTTC. This codes for CASSVDRGSINYGYTF.

The gene calls are TRBV13 and TRBJ2-7; D is possibly TRBD2 (5 bases). Per the germline V gene, CDR1 is PRHDT and CDR2 is FYEKMQ (reference sequence). Deletions cut 5 bases from V and 6 bases from J, with 11 bases between. The CDR3 runs 12 residues. The CDR3 DNA is TGTGCCAGCAGCATCCGGGGTGGCGAGCAGTACTTC. Its protein is CASSIRGGEQYF.

The chain recombines TRBV12-3 or TRBV12-4 with TRBJ1-1; D is undetermined. This CDR3 is built from 13 residues. V lost 3 bases to trimming and J lost 5 bases, with 10 bases between them. CDR3 protein: CASSFELVTEAFF. The CDR3 nucleotides are TGTGCCAGCAGTTTCGAATTAGTGACTGAAGCTTTCTTT.

This clonotype was observed a handful of times. Written as DNA, the CDR3 is TGTGCCACCGCTCCTCGGCTAGCGGGATACGAGCAGTACTTC. Its translation: CATAPRLAGYEQYF. V and J are TRBV28 and TRBJ2-4; 9 nucleotides align to TRBD2. The end of the DNA aligns better with TRBJ2-7, so the J call may be wrong. The CDR3 loop spans 14 amino acids. Germline assignment: CDR1 MDHEN and CDR2 SYDVKM.